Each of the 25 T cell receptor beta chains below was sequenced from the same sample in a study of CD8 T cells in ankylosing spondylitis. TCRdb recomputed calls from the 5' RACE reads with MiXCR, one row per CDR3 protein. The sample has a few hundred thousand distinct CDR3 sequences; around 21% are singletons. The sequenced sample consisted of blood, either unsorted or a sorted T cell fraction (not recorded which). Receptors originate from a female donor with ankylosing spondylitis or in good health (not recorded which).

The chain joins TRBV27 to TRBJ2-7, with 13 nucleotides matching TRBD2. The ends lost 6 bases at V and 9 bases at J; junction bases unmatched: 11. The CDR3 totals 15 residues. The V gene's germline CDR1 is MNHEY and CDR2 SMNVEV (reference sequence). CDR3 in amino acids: CASSRLSGLAGVQYF. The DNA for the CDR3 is TGTGCCAGCAGCCGATTGAGTGGACTAGCGGGAGTGCAGTACTTC.

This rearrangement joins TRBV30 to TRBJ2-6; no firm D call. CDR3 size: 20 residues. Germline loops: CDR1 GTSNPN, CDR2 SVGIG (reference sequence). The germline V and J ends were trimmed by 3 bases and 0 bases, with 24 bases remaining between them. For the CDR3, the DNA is TGTGCCTGGAGGACCTGGTTACAATCCGGAACTTACTCTGGGGCCAACGTCCTGACTTTC. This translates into CAWRTWLQSGTYSGANVLTF.

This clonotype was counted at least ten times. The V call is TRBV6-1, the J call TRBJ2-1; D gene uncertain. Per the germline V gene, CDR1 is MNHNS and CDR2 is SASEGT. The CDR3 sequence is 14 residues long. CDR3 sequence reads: CVTKQRVSYNEQFF. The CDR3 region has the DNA TGTGTCACTAAACAACGGGTCTCCTACAATGAGCAGTTCTTC.

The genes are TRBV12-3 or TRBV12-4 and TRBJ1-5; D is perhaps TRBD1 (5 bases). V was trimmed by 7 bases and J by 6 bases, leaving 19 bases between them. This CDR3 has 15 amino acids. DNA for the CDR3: TGTGCCAGCATGGGAGGCAGGGTAGTCGGTCAGCCCCAGCATTTT. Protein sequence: CASMGGRVVGQPQHF.

The CDR3 DNA sequence: TGTGCCAGCAGACGGAGGCCCACAGATACGCAGTATTTT. This codes for CASRRRPTDTQYF. This sequence joins TRBV12-3 or TRBV12-4 and TRBJ2-3; D might be TRBD2 (5 bases). This CDR3 has 13 residues. V was trimmed by 6 bases and J by 2 bases, leaving 9 bases between them.

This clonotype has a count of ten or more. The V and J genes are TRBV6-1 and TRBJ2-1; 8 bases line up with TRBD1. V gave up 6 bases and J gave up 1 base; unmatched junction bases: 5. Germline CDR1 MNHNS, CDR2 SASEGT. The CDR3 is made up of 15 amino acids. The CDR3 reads CASRLDRASYNEQFF. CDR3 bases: TGTGCCAGCAGGCTGGACAGGGCATCCTACAATGAGCAGTTCTTC.

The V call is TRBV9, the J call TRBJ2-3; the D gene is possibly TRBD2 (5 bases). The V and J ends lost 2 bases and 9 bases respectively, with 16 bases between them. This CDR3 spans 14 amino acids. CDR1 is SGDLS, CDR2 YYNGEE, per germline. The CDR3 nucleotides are TGTGCCAGCAGCGTTTGGGCTAGCCCAAACACGCAGTATTTT. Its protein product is CASSVWASPNTQYF.

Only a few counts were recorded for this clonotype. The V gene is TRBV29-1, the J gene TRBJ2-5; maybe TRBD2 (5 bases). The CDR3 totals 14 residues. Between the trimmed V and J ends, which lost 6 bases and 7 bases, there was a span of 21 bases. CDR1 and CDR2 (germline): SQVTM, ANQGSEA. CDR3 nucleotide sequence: TGCAGCGTGTACGGACTTCCCCCTCGTGGGACCCAGTACTTC. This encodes CSVYGLPPRGTQYF.

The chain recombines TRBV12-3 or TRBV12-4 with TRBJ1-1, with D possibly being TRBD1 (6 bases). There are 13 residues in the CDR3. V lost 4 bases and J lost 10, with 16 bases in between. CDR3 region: CASSSYLTGPAFF. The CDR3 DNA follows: TGTGCCAGCAGTTCCTATTTGACAGGCCCAGCTTTCTTT.

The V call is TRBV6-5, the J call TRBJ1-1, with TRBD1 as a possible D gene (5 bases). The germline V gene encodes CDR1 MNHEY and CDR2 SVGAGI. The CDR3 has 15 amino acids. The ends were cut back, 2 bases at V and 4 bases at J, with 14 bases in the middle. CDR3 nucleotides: TGTGCCAGCAGTTACACTCGGGGCACCGGCACTGAAGCTTTCTTT. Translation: CASSYTRGTGTEAFF.

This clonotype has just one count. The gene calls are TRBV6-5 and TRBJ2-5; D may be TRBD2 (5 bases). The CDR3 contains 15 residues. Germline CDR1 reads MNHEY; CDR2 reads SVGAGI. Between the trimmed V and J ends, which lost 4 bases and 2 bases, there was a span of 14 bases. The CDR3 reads CASSLGRGTQETQYF. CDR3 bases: TGTGCCAGCAGTTTGGGTCGGGGAACGCAAGAGACCCAGTACTTC.

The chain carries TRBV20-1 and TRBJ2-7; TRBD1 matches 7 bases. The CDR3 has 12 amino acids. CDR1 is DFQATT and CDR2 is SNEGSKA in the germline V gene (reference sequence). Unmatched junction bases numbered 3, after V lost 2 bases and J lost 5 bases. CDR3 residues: CSARIDRDEQYF. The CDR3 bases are TGCAGTGCTAGAATAGACAGGGACGAGCAGTACTTC.

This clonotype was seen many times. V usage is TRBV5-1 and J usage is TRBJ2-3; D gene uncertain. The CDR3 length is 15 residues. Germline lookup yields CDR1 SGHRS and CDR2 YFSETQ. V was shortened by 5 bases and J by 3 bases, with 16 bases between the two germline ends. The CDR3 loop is CASSSSPPVTDTQYF. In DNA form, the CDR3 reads TGCGCCAGCAGTTCGTCCCCCCCGGTTACAGATACGCAGTATTTT.

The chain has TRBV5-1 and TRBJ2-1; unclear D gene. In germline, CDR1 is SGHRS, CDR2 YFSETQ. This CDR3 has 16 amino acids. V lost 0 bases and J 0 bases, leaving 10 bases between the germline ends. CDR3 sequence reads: CASSLVVPSSYNEQFF. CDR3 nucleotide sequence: TGCGCCAGCAGCTTGGTTGTCCCCAGCTCCTACAATGAGCAGTTCTTC.

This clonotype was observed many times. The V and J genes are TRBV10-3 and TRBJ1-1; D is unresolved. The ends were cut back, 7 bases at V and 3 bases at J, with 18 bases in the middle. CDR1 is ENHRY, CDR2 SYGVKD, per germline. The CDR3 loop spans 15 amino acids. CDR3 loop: CAINGLLREYTEAFF. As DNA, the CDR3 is TGTGCCATCAATGGCCTTCTTCGGGAGTACACTGAAGCTTTCTTT.

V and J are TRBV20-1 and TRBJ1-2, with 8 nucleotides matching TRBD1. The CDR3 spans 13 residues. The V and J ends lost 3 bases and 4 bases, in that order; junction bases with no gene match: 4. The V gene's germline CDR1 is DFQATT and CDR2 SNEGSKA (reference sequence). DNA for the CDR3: TGCAGTGCTAGCCCGGACAGGGCCTATGGCTACACCTTC. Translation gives CSASPDRAYGYTF.

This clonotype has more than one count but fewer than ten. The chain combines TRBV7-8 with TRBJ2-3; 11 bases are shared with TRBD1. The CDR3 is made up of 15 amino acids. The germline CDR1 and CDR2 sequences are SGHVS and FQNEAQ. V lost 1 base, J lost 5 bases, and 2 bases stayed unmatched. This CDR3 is CASSLEGTGGDTQYF. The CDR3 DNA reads TGTGCCAGCAGCTTAGAAGGGACAGGGGGAGATACGCAGTATTTT.

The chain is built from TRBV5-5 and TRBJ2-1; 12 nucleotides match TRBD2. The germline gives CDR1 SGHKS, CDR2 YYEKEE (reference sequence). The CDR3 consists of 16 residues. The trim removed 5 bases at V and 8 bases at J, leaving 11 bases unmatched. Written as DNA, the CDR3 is TGTGCCAGCAGTTTAGGGGGGACTAGCGGGTTGGATGAGCAGTTCTTC. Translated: CASSLGGTSGLDEQFF.

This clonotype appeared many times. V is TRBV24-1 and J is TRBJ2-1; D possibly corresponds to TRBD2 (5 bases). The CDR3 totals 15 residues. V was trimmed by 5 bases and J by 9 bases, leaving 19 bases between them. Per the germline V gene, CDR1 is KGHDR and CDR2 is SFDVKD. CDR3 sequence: CATSGRSASSTEQFF. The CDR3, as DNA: TGTGCCACCAGTGGGAGGAGTGCCAGCTCAACTGAGCAGTTCTTC.

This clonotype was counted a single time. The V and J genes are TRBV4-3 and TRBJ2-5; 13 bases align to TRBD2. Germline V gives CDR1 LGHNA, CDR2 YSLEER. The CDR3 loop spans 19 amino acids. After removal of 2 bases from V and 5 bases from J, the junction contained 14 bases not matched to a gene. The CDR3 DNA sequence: TGCGCCAGCAGCCAATTGGGACGGACTAGCGGGAGCCGAGGGGAGACCCAGTACTTC. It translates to CASSQLGRTSGSRGETQYF.

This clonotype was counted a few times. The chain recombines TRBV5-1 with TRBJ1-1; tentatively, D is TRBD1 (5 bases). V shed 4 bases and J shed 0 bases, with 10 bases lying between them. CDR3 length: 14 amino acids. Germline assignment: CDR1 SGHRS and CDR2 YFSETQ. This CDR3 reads CASSPRDLNTEAFF. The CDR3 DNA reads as TGCGCCAGCAGCCCCCGGGACTTGAACACTGAAGCTTTCTTT.

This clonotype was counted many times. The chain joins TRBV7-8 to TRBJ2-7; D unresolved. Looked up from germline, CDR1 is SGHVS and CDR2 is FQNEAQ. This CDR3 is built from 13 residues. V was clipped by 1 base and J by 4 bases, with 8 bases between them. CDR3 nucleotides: TGTGCCAGCAGCTTAGGGACCGCGTACGAGCAGTACTTC. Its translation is CASSLGTAYEQYF.

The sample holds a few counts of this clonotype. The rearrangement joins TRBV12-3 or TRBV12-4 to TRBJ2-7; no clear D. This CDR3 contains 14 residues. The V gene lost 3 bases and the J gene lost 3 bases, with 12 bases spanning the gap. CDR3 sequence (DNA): TGTGCCAGCAGTTTGGTTAGTTGGGACTACGAGCAGTACTTC. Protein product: CASSLVSWDYEQYF.

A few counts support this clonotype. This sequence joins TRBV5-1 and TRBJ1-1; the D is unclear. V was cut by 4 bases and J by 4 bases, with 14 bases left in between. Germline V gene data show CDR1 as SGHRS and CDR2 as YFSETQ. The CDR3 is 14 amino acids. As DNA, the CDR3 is TGCGCCAGCAGCCCGTCAGGTGGGCGCACTGAAGCTTTCTTT. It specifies CASSPSGGRTEAFF.

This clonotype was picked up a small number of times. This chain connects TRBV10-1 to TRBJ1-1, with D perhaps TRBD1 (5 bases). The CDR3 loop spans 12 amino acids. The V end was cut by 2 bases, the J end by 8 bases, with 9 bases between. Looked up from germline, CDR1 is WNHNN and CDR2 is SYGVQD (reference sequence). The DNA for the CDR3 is TGCGCCAGCAGTGAGCGGGGGAGGGAAGCTTTCTTT. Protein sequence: CASSERGREAFF.